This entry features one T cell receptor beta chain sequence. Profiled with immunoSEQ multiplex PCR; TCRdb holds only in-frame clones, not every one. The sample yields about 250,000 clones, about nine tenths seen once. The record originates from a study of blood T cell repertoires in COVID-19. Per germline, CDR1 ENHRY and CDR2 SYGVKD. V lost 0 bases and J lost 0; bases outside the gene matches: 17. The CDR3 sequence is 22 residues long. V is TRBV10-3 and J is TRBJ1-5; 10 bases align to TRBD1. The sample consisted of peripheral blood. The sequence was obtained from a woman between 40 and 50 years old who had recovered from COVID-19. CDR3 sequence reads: CAISESVNPGQGPSYSNQPQHF. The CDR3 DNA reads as TGTGCCATCAGTGAGTCCGTAAACCCGGGACAGGGGCCCTCTTATAGCAATCAGCCCCAGCATTTT.